Sequencing of this TCR beta chain was carried out in a study of beta chain features in type 1 diabetes. Points from the study as a whole: Comparison showed that naive, central memory and Treg TCRB repertoires appeared more similar among patients than among healthy donors. The study found moderately but significantly shorter TCRB CDR3s in all four CD4+ subsets of Type 1 diabetes patients. In patients and controls equally, PCR might favor templates that are shorter.

The germline gives CDR1 KGHSH, CDR2 LQKENI. V was pared by 0 bases and J by 3 bases, with 12 bases between. This CDR3 contains 15 residues. The investigators reverse transcribed all of the isolated RNA, so they sequenced expressed TCRB transcripts. Some clones are missing from TCRdb's copy, which holds only in-frame ones; the method was immunoSEQ multiplex PCR. The data show some 400,000 clones, over 13% seen once. For this clone: The antigen remains undetermined.

The clonotype comes from a woman aged 18-29 years in good health. The sample consisted of naive CD4+ T cells from blood. The chain recombines TRBV18 with TRBJ2-7; unclear D gene. The CDR3: CASSPPISGHYEQYF. Written as DNA, the CDR3 is TGTGCCAGCTCACCACCGATAAGTGGCCACTACGAGCAGTACTTC. The whole variable domain, filled in from reference TRBV18 and TRBJ2-7, reads NAGVMQNPRHLVRRRGQEARLRCSPMKGHSHVYWYRQLPEEGLKFMVYLQKENIIDESGMPKERFSAEFPKEGPSILRIQQVVRGDSAAYFCASSPPISGHYEQYFGPGTRLTVT.